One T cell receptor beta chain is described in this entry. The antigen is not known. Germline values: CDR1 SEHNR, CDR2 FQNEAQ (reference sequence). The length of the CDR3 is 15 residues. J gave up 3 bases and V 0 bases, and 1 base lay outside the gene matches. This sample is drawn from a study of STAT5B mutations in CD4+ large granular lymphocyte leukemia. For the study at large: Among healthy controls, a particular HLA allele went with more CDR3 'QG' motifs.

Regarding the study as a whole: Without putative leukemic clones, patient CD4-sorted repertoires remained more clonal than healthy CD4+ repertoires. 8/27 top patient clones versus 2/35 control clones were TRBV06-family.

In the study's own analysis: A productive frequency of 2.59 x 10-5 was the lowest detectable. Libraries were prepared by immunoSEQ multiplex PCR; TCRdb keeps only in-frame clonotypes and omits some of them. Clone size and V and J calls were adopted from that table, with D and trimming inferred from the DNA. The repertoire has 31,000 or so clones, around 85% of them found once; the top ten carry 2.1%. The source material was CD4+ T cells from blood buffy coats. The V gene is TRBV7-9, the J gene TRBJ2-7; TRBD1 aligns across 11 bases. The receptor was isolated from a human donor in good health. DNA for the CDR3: TGTGCCAGCAGCTTAGCTGGGACAGGGGGCTACGAGCAGTACTTC. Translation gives CASSLAGTGGYEQYF.